One sample yielded the 23 T cell receptor beta chains listed below, sequenced in a study of metastatic and nonmetastatic thyroid tumors. MiXCR was used by TCRdb to re-call the PCR reads. This table has 50,000 to 70,000 clones, under 5% appearing once. Treatment of any kind had been given to no patient before thyroid surgery. Material: blood. These receptors were collected from a female donor with papillary thyroid cancer or a benign thyroid nodule (not recorded which). Some clones in this sample may be carry-over from other donors' samples.

This clone was seen repeatedly, ten times or more. V and J are TRBV20-1 and TRBJ2-5, with 8 bases lining up with TRBD1. This CDR3 spans 13 amino acids. V lost 2 bases, J lost 4 bases, and 3 bases stayed unmatched. CDR1 and CDR2 from the germline V gene are DFQATT and SNEGSKA (reference sequence). The CDR3 spells CSARKTGGETQYF. DNA for the CDR3: TGCAGTGCTAGAAAAACAGGGGGAGAGACCCAGTACTTC.

This clone was recorded at least ten times. J is TRBJ2-6 and V is TRBV5-1; no firm D call. In germline, CDR1 is SGHRS, CDR2 YFSETQ. V lost 1 base and J 0 bases, leaving 8 bases between the germline ends. The CDR3 runs 16 residues. The CDR3 region is CASSLRQPSGANVLTF. The CDR3 nucleotides are TGCGCCAGCAGCTTGAGACAACCCTCTGGGGCCAACGTCCTGACTTTC.

This clone appeared many times. The DNA for the CDR3 is TGTGCCAGCAGTGAAAGAGTAGATACGCAGTATTTT. Protein: CASSERVDTQYF. The chain employs TRBV6-1 and TRBJ2-3; no clear D. CDR3 length: 12 residues. Per germline, CDR1 MNHNS and CDR2 SASEGT. Trimming stripped 2 bases from V and 5 bases from J, with 5 bases between.

This clone was detected ten times or more. The J gene is TRBJ1-6, the V gene TRBV28; D may be TRBD1 (6 bases). Between the trimmed V and J ends, which lost 6 bases and 7 bases, there was a span of 10 bases. Germline V gives CDR1 MDHEN, CDR2 SYDVKM. The CDR3 consists of 13 residues. The CDR3 loop is CASSPDRNSPLHF. For the CDR3, the DNA is TGTGCCAGCAGCCCGGACAGAAATTCACCCCTCCACTTT.

This clone was detected many times. The V and J genes are TRBV19 and TRBJ2-1, with 10 bases that match TRBD2. With V trimmed by 3 bases and J by 6 bases, 8 bases remained unmatched. The CDR3 has 16 amino acids. Germline CDR1 is LNHDA and CDR2 is SQIVND (reference sequence). DNA of the CDR3: TGTGCCAGTAGTATTACTCTAGCGGGAGTTTTCAATGAGCAGTTCTTC. It is translated as CASSITLAGVFNEQFF.

This clone was seen ten or more times. V usage is TRBV5-1 and J usage is TRBJ1-4, with TRBD1 identical over 7 bases. V gave up 0 bases and J gave up 7 bases; unmatched junction bases: 3. The CDR3 has 14 amino acids. Germline CDR1 SGHRS, CDR2 YFSETQ. The CDR3 bases are TGCGCCAGCAGCTTGGCGGACAGGCGTGAAAAACTGTTTTTT. Its translation is CASSLADRREKLFF. Complete variable domain (other parts from reference TRBV5-1 and TRBJ1-4): KAGVTQTPRYLIKTRGQQVTLSCSPISGHRSVSWYQQTPGQGLQFLFEYFSETQRNKGNFPGRFSGRQFSNSRSEMNVSTLELGDSALYLCASSLADRREKLFFGSGTQLSVL.

In this sample, this clone turned up many times. This rearrangement joins TRBV28 to TRBJ1-2; 10 positions match TRBD1. The CDR3 covers 15 residues. V gave up 2 bases and J gave up 2 bases; unmatched junction bases: 2. Per the germline V gene, CDR1 is MDHEN and CDR2 is SYDVKM. CDR3 sequence (DNA): TGTGCCAGCAGTTTAGTGGGACAGGGGAACTATGGCTACACCTTC. Its translation is CASSLVGQGNYGYTF.

The rearrangement joins TRBV30 to TRBJ2-1, with D perhaps matching TRBD1 or TRBD2 (5 bases each). CDR1 and CDR2 (germline): GTSNPN, SVGIG (reference sequence). V was pared by 2 bases and J by 7 bases, with 21 bases between. CDR3 length: 16 amino acids. Here the CDR3 reads CAWSLRVEGVVNEQFF. For the CDR3, the DNA is TGTGCCTGGAGTCTCAGGGTAGAGGGAGTAGTTAATGAGCAGTTCTTC. The full variable domain, in which reference TRBV30 and TRBJ2-1 provide the parts outside the CDR3, is SQTIHQWPATLVQPVGSPLSLECTVEGTSNPNLYWYRQAAGRGLQLLFYSVGIGQISSEVPQNLSASRPQDRQFILSSKKLLLSDSGFYLCAWSLRVEGVVNEQFFGPGTRLTVL.

This chain connects TRBV28 to TRBJ2-7, with D unresolved. Germline lookup yields CDR1 MDHEN and CDR2 SYDVKM. This CDR3 region has 13 residues. V lost 6 bases and J 2 bases, leaving 11 bases between the germline ends. CDR3 bases: TGTGCCAGCAGACCCGCCCGTACCTACGAGCAGTACTTC. It specifies CASRPARTYEQYF.

This clone was recorded many times. V is TRBV2 and J is TRBJ1-6; TRBD1 is a possible D gene (5 bases). Germline values: CDR1 SNHLY, CDR2 FYNNEI. Trimming took off 6 bases at V and 6 bases at J, with 12 bases between the two ends. CDR3 size: 14 residues. The CDR3 DNA is TGTGCCAGCAGGGAGGGGTTCGGTAATTCACCCCTCCACTTT. The encoded protein is CASREGFGNSPLHF.

This clone was seen repeatedly, ten times or more. The rearrangement joins TRBV6-1 to TRBJ1-1; D is perhaps TRBD1 (5 bases). The CDR3 loop spans 15 amino acids. Trimming removed 3 bases from V and 0 bases from J, with 11 bases in between. Germline V lookup: CDR1 MNHNS, CDR2 SASEGT. The CDR3 here is CASSEGTPLNTEAFF. For the CDR3, the DNA is TGTGCCAGCAGTGAGGGGACTCCTCTGAACACTGAAGCTTTCTTT.

The sample holds many counts of this clone. CDR3 in DNA: TGTGCCAGCTCGCAAATTACAGTCTCCTACGAGCAGTACTTC. Translation: CASSQITVSYEQYF. V gene TRBV18 combines with J gene TRBJ2-7, with unresolved D. The V end lost 6 bases, the J end lost 0 bases, and 12 bases lay between the germline ends. The CDR3 has 14 amino acids. CDR1 KGHSH and CDR2 LQKENI come from the germline V gene.

This clone was found many times. V gene TRBV2 combines with J gene TRBJ1-1, with D unresolved. CDR1 and CDR2 from the germline V gene are SNHLY and FYNNEI. The CDR3 extends over 13 amino acids. The V end lost 0 bases, the J end lost 7 bases, and 9 bases lay between the germline ends. The CDR3 DNA sequence: TGTGCCAGCAGTGAAGCGACCGGACTTGAAGCTTTCTTT. Its protein is CASSEATGLEAFF.

This clone was seen ten or more times. The V and J genes are TRBV6-1 and TRBJ1-1; 7 positions match TRBD1. Germline CDR1 reads MNHNS; CDR2 reads SASEGT. The CDR3 contains 16 residues. V was clipped by 6 bases and J by 6 bases; unmatched bases: 16. The CDR3 here is CASRPLGAGGEAEAFF. CDR3 coding DNA: TGTGCCAGCAGACCTCTAGGGGCAGGGGGGGAAGCTGAAGCTTTCTTT.

In its sample, this clone was seen a few times. The chain carries TRBV6-1 and TRBJ2-1, with a tentative D call TRBD1 (5 bases). Looked up from germline, CDR1 is MNHNS and CDR2 is SASEGT. V lost 7 bases and J lost 0, with 13 bases in between. This CDR3 is 15 amino acids long. DNA of the CDR3: TGTGCCAGCACCGAAACAGGAAGCTCCTACAATGAGCAGTTCTTC. It translates to CASTETGSSYNEQFF.

This clone has ten or more counts. This chain connects TRBV28 to TRBJ1-5, with D possibly TRBD1 on 5 matching bases. This CDR3 comprises 16 residues. CDR1 MDHEN and CDR2 SYDVKM come from the germline V gene. V lost 0 bases to trimming and J lost 0 bases, with 9 bases between them. CDR3 nucleotide sequence: TGTGCCAGCAGTTTATGGGGGGTTTCTAGCAATCAGCCCCAGCATTTT. This sequence encodes CASSLWGVSSNQPQHF.

This clone was counted a few times. This chain joins TRBV10-2 and TRBJ2-7; 7 nucleotides align to TRBD1. Germline lookup yields CDR1 WSHSY and CDR2 SAAADI. The ends lost 6 bases at V and 2 bases at J; junction bases unmatched: 7. The CDR3 extends over 14 amino acids. The CDR3 here is CASRVLTGTYEQYF. The CDR3 DNA reads as TGCGCCAGCAGGGTCCTGACAGGGACCTACGAGCAGTACTTC.

This clone has more than one count but fewer than ten. This chain joins TRBV6-1 and TRBJ1-1; a weak D match, TRBD1 (5 bases). The V and J ends lost 9 bases and 4 bases respectively, with 12 bases between them. CDR1 and CDR2 from the germline V gene are MNHNS and SASEGT. This CDR3 comprises 12 residues. CDR3: CASRAGATEAFF. The CDR3 nucleotides are TGTGCCAGTAGGGCCGGGGCCACTGAAGCTTTCTTT.

The rearrangement uses TRBV27 and TRBJ2-7; 12 positions agree with TRBD1. Losses at the gene ends were 5 bases for V and 5 bases for J; bases not matched to a gene: 4. The CDR3 totals 14 residues. Germline V gives CDR1 MNHEY, CDR2 SMNVEV (reference sequence). In nucleotides, the CDR3 is TGTGCCAGCAGTCTCGGGACAGGGGGCAACGAGCAGTACTTC. Residues: CASSLGTGGNEQYF.

This rearrangement joins TRBV24-1 to TRBJ2-3; unclear D gene. Trimming cost V 0 bases and J 0 bases, with 3 bases left between them. Germline V gives CDR1 KGHDR, CDR2 SFDVKD. This CDR3 contains 14 residues. The CDR3 region is CATSDLRSTDTQYF. CDR3 in DNA: TGTGCCACCAGTGATTTGCGTAGCACAGATACGCAGTATTTT.

This clone was seen repeatedly, ten times or more. This chain joins TRBV6-6 and TRBJ2-7, with TRBD1 matching 8 bases. With V trimmed by 1 base and J by 3 bases, 5 bases remained unmatched. The length of the CDR3 is 15 residues. Germline CDR1 reads MNHNY; CDR2 reads SVGAGI (reference sequence). The CDR3 bases are TGTGCCAGCAGTTACTTGGGACAGGAAAGCTACGAGCAGTACTTC. This codes for CASSYLGQESYEQYF.

This clone was recorded a few times. V and J are TRBV7-3 and TRBJ2-1; 8 nucleotides line up with TRBD2. After removal of 4 bases from V and 3 bases from J, the junction contained 8 bases not matched to a gene. The germline CDR1 and CDR2 sequences are SGHTA and FQGTGA. CDR3 length: 16 residues. The CDR3 sequence: CASSSMSGGYYNEQFF. In nucleotides, the CDR3 is TGTGCCAGCAGCTCGATGAGCGGGGGTTACTACAATGAGCAGTTCTTC.

The table lists this clone with a few counts. A much larger clonotype is one base distant, so this may be a read error. Other DNA sequences of this sample code for an identical CDR3. The V call is TRBV7-9, the J call TRBJ2-3; 9 bases match TRBD2. The V gene's germline CDR1 is SEHNR and CDR2 FQNEAQ (reference sequence). The CDR3 is made up of 16 amino acids. Here the CDR3 reads CASSTTSGGDTDTQYF. The CDR3 DNA sequence: TGTGCAAGCAGCACGACTAGCGGTGGGGACACAGATACGCAGTATTTT.